These 23 T cell receptor beta chains came from one sample sequenced in a study of response to subunit inactivated influenza vaccine (dated by TCRdb to about 2018). Libraries were made using RT-PCR. The instrument was an Illumina HiSeq 2500. Using fastp at Q25 and MiXCR, TCRdb reprocessed the public reads and kept productive beta chains. Every distinct CDR3 protein forms one entry, paired with its most common genes and DNA. This sample gives a few hundred thousand distinct CDR3 sequences in total; roughly 22% of them show up just once. About a tenth of the sample is held by the ten biggest clonotypes. This material consisted of PBMCs from blood, taken about 20 months after vaccination. The source of these receptors is a man aged 45 to 75 who received an inactivated influenza vaccine. Donor details come from another sample of the same person, matched by shared clones.

This clonotype was counted ten times or more. The chain has TRBV2 and TRBJ2-5, with a tentative D call TRBD2 (5 bases). Germline CDR1 and CDR2: SNHLY and FYNNEI. The germline V and J ends were trimmed by 8 bases and 5 bases, with 12 bases remaining between them. The CDR3 is 12 amino acids. CDR3 DNA sequence: TGTGCCAGCTTCCGGAGGTGGGAGACCCAGTACTTC. Translated, it gives CASFRRWETQYF.

In its sample, this clonotype was seen a few times. The rearrangement links TRBV6-1 to TRBJ1-5; no clear D gene. The germline V gene encodes CDR1 MNHNS and CDR2 SASEGT. This CDR3 spans 14 amino acids. Trimming took off 5 bases at V and 0 bases at J, with 8 bases between the two ends. This CDR3 reads CASSLKISNQPQHF. CDR3 nucleotide sequence: TGTGCCAGCAGTCTCAAGATTAGCAATCAGCCCCAGCATTTT.

Here the CDR3 DNA reads TGTGCCAGCAGTTGGAGGGGCCGGAACACTGAAGCTTTCTTT. Its protein product is CASSWRGRNTEAFF. J is TRBJ1-1 and V is TRBV12-3 or TRBV12-4, with D perhaps TRBD1 (5 bases). The CDR3 loop spans 14 amino acids. V was shortened by 4 bases and J by 1 base, with 10 bases between the two germline ends.

There are a few counts of this clonotype. The genes are TRBV6-1 and TRBJ1-5; unclear D gene. V lost 2 bases, J lost 0 bases, and 8 bases lay in between. The CDR3 runs to 15 residues. Germline CDR1 and CDR2: MNHNS and SASEGT. The CDR3 is CASSELGYSNQPQHF. DNA for the CDR3: TGTGCCAGCAGTGAACTGGGGTATAGCAATCAGCCCCAGCATTTT.

The rearrangement joins TRBV7-9 to TRBJ2-7; TRBD1 agrees at 7 bases. From germline, CDR1 is SEHNR and CDR2 FQNEAQ (reference sequence). V dropped 6 bases and J dropped 1; count of bases not matched to a gene: 9. CDR3 length: 15 residues. The DNA of the CDR3 is TGTGCCAGCAGATTTACAGGGGACCCATCCTACGAGCAGTACTTC. Translated, it gives CASRFTGDPSYEQYF.

This clonotype was picked up a small number of times. The rearrangement links TRBV4-2 to TRBJ1-2; tentatively, D is TRBD1 (6 bases). The germline V gene has CDR1 LGHNA and CDR2 YNFKEQ. The CDR3 covers 14 residues. V lost 4 bases, J lost 3 bases, and 12 bases lay in between. The CDR3 DNA is TGTGCCAGCAGCCGCGACAGGATAGACTATGGCTACACCTTC. Translation gives CASSRDRIDYGYTF.

This clonotype has only a few counts. V usage is TRBV4-3 and J usage is TRBJ2-7; D may be TRBD2 (5 bases). The V and J ends lost 1 base and 11 bases respectively, with 12 bases between them. The germline gives CDR1 LGHNA, CDR2 YSLEER. This CDR3 comprises 12 residues. The chain's CDR3 is CASSQGLAEEYF. The CDR3, as DNA: TGCGCCAGCAGCCAAGGTCTAGCAGAGGAGTACTTC.

The chain employs TRBV27 and TRBJ1-3; 7 bases agree with TRBD1. The junction had 7 bases not matched to a gene; V was cut back by 5 bases and J by 0 bases. There are 16 residues in the CDR3. Germline V gene lookup returns CDR1 MNHEY and CDR2 SMNVEV (reference sequence). CDR3 sequence: CASSPRGQTSGNTIYF. The CDR3, as DNA: TGTGCCAGCAGTCCTCGGGGACAGACCTCTGGAAACACCATATATTTT.

This chain connects TRBV6-2 or TRBV6-3 to TRBJ2-3; 7 bases line up with TRBD2. This CDR3 region has 13 residues. With 7 bases clipped from V and 9 bases from J, the junction kept 10 bases outside the gene matches. CDR1 is MNHEY and CDR2 is SVGEGT in the germline V gene. CDR3 sequence (DNA): TGTGCCAGCATCTGGGCGGGAGAAGGGACGCAGTATTTT. It is translated as CASIWAGEGTQYF.

This clonotype has just a few counts. The rearrangement uses TRBV7-1 and TRBJ2-5; 14 nucleotides agree with TRBD2. TRBV7-1 is an ORF for which the function is uncertain. V was pared by 3 bases and J by 4 bases, with 13 bases of the junction left unmatched. CDR3 size: 19 residues. In nucleotides, the CDR3 is TGTGCCAGCAGCTCTCCTATGACTAGCGGGAGGGCCATTCGAGAGACCCAGTACTTC. Translation gives CASSSPMTSGRAIRETQYF.

The chain recombines TRBV11-3 with TRBJ2-7, with D perhaps being TRBD1 or TRBD2 (5 bases each). Trimming removed 11 bases at V and 0 bases at J, with 20 bases between. CDR1 SGHNT and CDR2 YENEEA come from the germline V gene. This CDR3 contains 15 residues. For the CDR3, the DNA is TGTGCCCCCTACCTCCGGGACGGCAGCTCCTACGAGCAGTACTTC. This sequence encodes CAPYLRDGSSYEQYF.

This clonotype has at least ten counts. The chain recombines TRBV4-1 with TRBJ1-3; no definite D call. The ends were cut back, 5 bases at V and 3 bases at J, with 17 bases in the middle. CDR3 length: 16 amino acids. The germline V gene encodes CDR1 MGHRA and CDR2 YSYEKL. CDR3 sequence (DNA): TGCGCCAGCAGCTACCCGGGCCGCGGAAATGGAAACACCATATATTTT. Its protein is CASSYPGRGNGNTIYF.

There are a few counts of this clonotype. The chain links TRBV15 to TRBJ1-2, with TRBD1 as a possible D gene (5 bases). Trimming took off 0 bases at V and 4 bases at J, with 12 bases between the two ends. Germline CDR1 and CDR2: LNHNV and YYDKDF (reference sequence). This CDR3 is built from 15 residues. The CDR3 spells CATSRDTQGTYGYTF. The CDR3 bases are TGTGCCACCAGCAGAGATACTCAGGGAACCTATGGCTACACCTTC. Drawing the rest from reference TRBV15 and TRBJ1-2, the complete variable domain is DAMVIQNPRYQVTQFGKPVTLSCSQTLNHNVMYWYQQKSSQAPKLLFHYYDKDFNNEADTPDNFQSRRPNTSFCFLDIRSPGLGDTAMYLCATSRDTQGTYGYTFGSGTRLTVV.

This clonotype was found a few times. CDR3 amino acids: CAIKEGVQETQYF. The CDR3 coding sequence is TGTGCCATAAAAGAGGGGGTCCAAGAGACCCAGTACTTC. The chain combines TRBV10-3 with TRBJ2-5; D is perhaps TRBD1 (6 bases). The germline V gene encodes CDR1 ENHRY and CDR2 SYGVKD. V lost 9 bases to trimming and J lost 1 base, with 12 bases between them. This CDR3 spans 13 amino acids.

This clonotype was seen more than once but under ten times. The chain links TRBV6-2 or TRBV6-3 to TRBJ2-7; perhaps TRBD1 as D (6 bases). V was trimmed by 2 bases and J by 6 bases, leaving 11 bases between them. The CDR3 sequence is 13 residues long. Germline CDR1 MNHEY, CDR2 SVGEGT. CDR3 amino acids: CASSYGDISEQYF. The CDR3 DNA sequence: TGTGCCAGCAGTTACGGGGACATAAGCGAGCAGTACTTC.

V and J are TRBV2 and TRBJ1-2; D is ambiguous. This CDR3 has 13 amino acids. With 8 bases removed from V and 2 bases from J, the gap between germline ends came to 12 bases. Germline CDR1 is SNHLY and CDR2 is FYNNEI. The CDR3 protein is CASLETRNYGYTF. The CDR3 nucleotides are TGTGCCAGCCTGGAGACTCGGAACTATGGCTACACCTTC.

This chain connects TRBV5-1 to TRBJ2-7; TRBD2 might be the D (6 bases). Per the germline V gene, CDR1 is SGHRS and CDR2 is YFSETQ. The CDR3 sequence is 15 residues long. V was clipped by 0 bases and J by 3 bases, with 13 bases between them. DNA for the CDR3: TGCGCCAGCAGCTTGGGGGTTAGCGGAAGCTACGAGCAGTACTTC. The encoded protein is CASSLGVSGSYEQYF.

V usage is TRBV5-4 and J usage is TRBJ1-6, with a possible D match to TRBD1 (5 bases). CDR3 length: 15 residues. V was clipped by 4 bases and J by 10 bases, with 18 bases between them. Looked up from germline, CDR1 is SGHNT and CDR2 is YYREEE (reference sequence). The CDR3 loop is CASSPGGRVESPLHF. The CDR3 DNA reads as TGTGCCAGCAGCCCGGGAGGCAGGGTGGAATCACCCCTCCACTTT.

The sample holds a few counts of this clonotype. The chain joins TRBV20-1 to TRBJ2-7; the D is unclear. Germline V gene data show CDR1 as DFQATT and CDR2 as SNEGSKA (reference sequence). The CDR3 sequence is 16 residues long. The V end was cut by 0 bases, the J end by 7 bases, with 22 bases between. The DNA for the CDR3 is TGCAGTGCTAGAGATCCTGGTGCAAATTCAGATAGGGAGCAGTACTTC. Translating gives CSARDPGANSDREQYF.

This clonotype has a handful of counts. The genes are TRBV6-2 or TRBV6-3 and TRBJ2-5, with D tentatively TRBD2 (5 bases). The length of the CDR3 is 14 residues. From germline, CDR1 is MNHEY and CDR2 SVGEGT. Trimming removed 6 bases at V and 8 bases at J, with 19 bases between. The CDR3 spells CASSYRDHVITQYF. The CDR3 nucleotides read TGTGCCAGCAGCTACCGGGATCACGTTATAACCCAGTACTTC.

The chain couples TRBV7-9 to TRBJ2-7; D is undetermined. Trimming stripped 0 bases from V and 2 bases from J, with 5 bases between. The length of the CDR3 is 13 residues. CDR1 and CDR2 from the germline V gene are SEHNR and FQNEAQ (reference sequence). The CDR3 nucleotides are TGTGCCAGCAGCTTAGCTTCTGCCTACGAGCAGTACTTC. It encodes CASSLASAYEQYF. The whole variable domain, remainder taken from reference TRBV7-9 and TRBJ2-7, is DTGVSQNPRHKITKRGQNVTFRCDPISEHNRLYWYRQTLGQGPEFLTYFQNEAQLEKSRLLSDRFSAERPKGSFSTLEIQRTEQGDSAMYLCASSLASAYEQYFGPGTRLTVT.

The chain is built from TRBV5-1 and TRBJ2-2; unclear D gene. This CDR3 has 14 amino acids. V was cut by 1 base and J by 5 bases, with 9 bases left in between. Germline values: CDR1 SGHRS, CDR2 YFSETQ. The CDR3 DNA is TGCGCCAGCAGCTTGTGGACGGCGACCGGGGAGCTGTTTTTT. The encoded protein is CASSLWTATGELFF.

This clonotype was seen more than once but under ten times. The chain employs TRBV15 and TRBJ1-1; D remains unclear. The CDR3 totals 14 residues. V was cut by 0 bases and J by 0 bases, with 5 bases left in between. Germline CDR1 is LNHNV and CDR2 is YYDKDF (reference sequence). The CDR3 loop is CATSRDPMNTEAFF. The DNA of the CDR3 is TGTGCCACCAGCAGAGACCCTATGAACACTGAAGCTTTCTTT.